A selection of T cell receptor beta chains follows, all from one sample in a study of T cell repertoires in ileal Crohn's disease. Produced via immunoSEQ multiplex PCR; TCRdb's table is partial and in-frame only. Among about 11,000 clones listed, around 76% were seen once. The sequencing input was ileal tissue. All receptors come from an adult with Crohn's disease. Each CDR3 is given with its conserved first and last residue. D genes are given only for firm matches. Only part of the rows carry a size: once, few, many, or a class if the clone is expanded.

V: TRBV5-1
J: TRBJ2-7
size: .
D: .
DNA: TGCGCCAGCAGCTTGGGCGGCCTCTACGAGCAGTACTTC
CDR3: CASSLGGLYEQYF

V: TRBV19
J: TRBJ1-2
size: .
D: .
DNA: TGTGCCAGCGATCAGGGTTCGGGCTATGGCTACACCTTC
CDR3: CASDQGSGYGYTF

V: TRBV27
J: TRBJ2-7
size: .
D: TRBD1
DNA: TGTGCCAGCAGTTTAACCCTGGGGACAGGCTACGAGCAGTACTTC
CDR3: CASSLTLGTGYEQYF

V: TRBV13
J: TRBJ2-7
size: .
D: .
DNA: TGTGCCAGCAGACCCCGAGGGGGTAACAGGGAGCAGTACTTC
CDR3: CASRPRGGNREQYF

V: TRBV6-6
J: TRBJ2-5
size: medium-sized
D: .
DNA: TGTGCCAGCAGTCGAACAGGGTCTAGGGAGACCCAGTACTTC
CDR3: CASSRTGSRETQYF

V: TRBV2
J: TRBJ2-6
size: .
D: TRBD1
DNA: TGTGCCAGCATAATGGACAGGCTCACCTCTGGGGCCAACGTCCTGACTTTC
CDR3: CASIMDRLTSGANVLTF

V: TRBV14
J: TRBJ1-1
size: .
D: .
DNA: TGTGCCAGCAGCCAACAGAGCGGGGGCAGAGCTTTCTTT
CDR3: CASSQQSGGRAFF

V: TRBV30
J: TRBJ1-5
size: .
D: TRBD1
DNA: TGTGCCTGGAGTGTGGCAGGGGGCCCCTTTAGCAATCAGCCCCAGCATTTT
CDR3: CAWSVAGGPFSNQPQHF

V: TRBV9
J: TRBJ1-1
size: .
D: TRBD1
DNA: TGTGCCAGCAGCGTGCTGACAGGGAGTTTGACTGAAGCTTTCTTT
CDR3: CASSVLTGSLTEAFF

V: TRBV5-1
J: TRBJ1-1
size: .
D: .
DNA: TGCGCCAGCAGGAGGGGAGGGGACACTGAAGCTTTCTTT
CDR3: CASRRGGDTEAFF

V: TRBV19
J: TRBJ2-2
size: .
D: .
DNA: TGTGCCAGTAGTATAGGCGGGGTTCGTTTCACCGGGGAGCTGTTTTTT
CDR3: CASSIGGVRFTGELFF

V: TRBV7-9
J: TRBJ1-5
size: few
D: .
DNA: TGTGCCAGCAGCTTAGACCAGGGCAGCAATCAGCCCCAGCATTTT
CDR3: CASSLDQGSNQPQHF

V: TRBV4-1
J: TRBJ1-4
size: once
D: .
DNA: TGCGCCAGCAGCCAAGATTTACGGCCCGGGGGGGCAGGAGAAAAACTGTTTTTT
CDR3: CASSQDLRPGGAGEKLFF

V: TRBV2
J: TRBJ2-6
size: few
D: TRBD1
DNA: TGTGCCACCCCTCGTGAGGGGGCAAGCTCTGGGGCCAACGTCCTGACTTTC
CDR3: CATPREGASSGANVLTF

V: TRBV7-2
J: TRBJ1-4
size: .
D: .
DNA: TGTGCCAGCAGCTTAGCCCCTGTAACTAATGAAAAACTGTTTTTT
CDR3: CASSLAPVTNEKLFF

V: TRBV11-3
J: TRBJ1-2
size: .
D: TRBD1
DNA: TGTGCCAGCAGCACCAGACGGGACAGGGGTAACTATGGCTACACCTTC
CDR3: CASSTRRDRGNYGYTF

V: TRBV7-2
J: TRBJ2-7
size: .
D: TRBD2
DNA: TGTGCCAGCAGCTTGTACCTAGCGGGTACCTACGAGCAGTACTTC
CDR3: CASSLYLAGTYEQYF

V: TRBV30
J: TRBJ1-5
size: .
D: TRBD1
DNA: TGTGCCTCCGCACAGGGGTTGGATCAGCCCCAGCATTTT
CDR3: CASAQGLDQPQHF